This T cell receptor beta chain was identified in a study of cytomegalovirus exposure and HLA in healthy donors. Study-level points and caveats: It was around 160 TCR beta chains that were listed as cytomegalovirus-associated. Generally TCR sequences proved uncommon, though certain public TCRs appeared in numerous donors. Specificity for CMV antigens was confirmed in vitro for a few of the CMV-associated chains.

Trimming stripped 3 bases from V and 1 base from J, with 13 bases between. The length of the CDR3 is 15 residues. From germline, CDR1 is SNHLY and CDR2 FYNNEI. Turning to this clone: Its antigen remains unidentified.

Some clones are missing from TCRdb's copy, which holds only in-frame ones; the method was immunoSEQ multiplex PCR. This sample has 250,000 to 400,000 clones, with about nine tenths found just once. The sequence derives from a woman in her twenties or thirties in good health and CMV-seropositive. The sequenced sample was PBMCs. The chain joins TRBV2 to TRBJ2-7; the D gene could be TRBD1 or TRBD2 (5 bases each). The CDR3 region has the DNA TGTGCCAGCAGTGAGGATCAGGGACCGTCCTACGAGCAGTACTTC. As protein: CASSEDQGPSYEQYF.